This TCR beta chain was identified in a study of a mutant IDH1 vaccine in newly diagnosed glioma. Repertoires were generated with immunoSEQ multiplex PCR, while TCRdb's copy carries only in-frame clones and drops some. The sample has almost 95,000 clones; just under 90% are singletons. Time point given: week 47, end of study. The study gave 300 ug of mutant IDH1 20-mer peptide per vaccine dose, with topical imiquimod. Weeks 1, 3, 5, 7, 11, 15, 19 and 23 were when patients received their eight vaccinations. This clone was recorded only once. No antigen is known for it. Germline assignment: CDR1 SEHNR and CDR2 FQNEAQ (reference sequence). The CDR3 totals 15 residues. J lost 8 bases, V lost 4 bases, and 9 bases had no gene match.

This rearrangement joins TRBV7-9 to TRBJ2-2; TRBD2 matches at 8 bases. This TCR came from a woman aged 50 to 60 with glioma. The sequenced sample was PBMCs, obtained from a glioma patient whose treatment included an IDH1 peptide vaccine. Written as DNA, the CDR3 is TGTGCCAGCAGCTCCGGGACTAGTTCTGGTGGGGAGCTGTTTTTT. Residues: CASSSGTSSGGELFF.